Described below is a single TCR beta chain sequence and its context. Its antigen remains unknown. These data belong to a study of T cells in Graves' hyperthyroidism and ophthalmopathy. RNA transcripts yielded amplified TCR beta CDR3 regions. HTBI primers were used for first-round RT-PCR of the TCR CDR3. TCRdb itself ran the multiplex PCR reads through MiXCR, one entry per CDR3 protein. This sample has roughly 800,000 distinct CDR3 sequences, with over 35% found just once. General study points: Model-based prediction identified ophthalmopathy a median around seven months prior to its onset. Most thyroid clonotypes that were expanded above 0.001 also turned up in blood.

Patients counted as stable if ophthalmopathy did not develop within 18 months. The germline V and J ends were trimmed by 0 bases and 0 bases, with 8 bases remaining between them. Per the germline V gene, CDR1 is MRHNA and CDR2 is SNTAGT. The length of the CDR3 is 16 residues. Source material: blood. The V gene is TRBV6-4, the J gene TRBJ1-4; D uncertain. This sequence originates from a man in his late teens or twenties with Graves' hyperthyroidism. The CDR3 reads CASSDSMHATNEKLFF. CDR3 nucleotide sequence: TGTGCCAGCAGTGACTCGATGCACGCAACTAATGAAAAACTGTTTTTT.